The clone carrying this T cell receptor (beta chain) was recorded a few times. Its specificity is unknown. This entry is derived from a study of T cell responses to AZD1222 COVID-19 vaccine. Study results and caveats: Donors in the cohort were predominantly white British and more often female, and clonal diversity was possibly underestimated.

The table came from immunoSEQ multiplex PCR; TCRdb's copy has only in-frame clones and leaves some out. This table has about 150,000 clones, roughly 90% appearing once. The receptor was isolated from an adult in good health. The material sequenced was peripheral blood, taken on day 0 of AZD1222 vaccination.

CDR3 DNA sequence: TGTGCCAGCAGTTTAGGGGGAGATGGGGGCAACTATGGCTACACCTTC. This gives the protein CASSLGGDGGNYGYTF. The chain combines TRBV28 with TRBJ1-2, with a possible D match to TRBD1 (6 bases). This CDR3 region has 16 residues. Germline loops: CDR1 MDHEN, CDR2 SYDVKM. The V and J ends lost 2 bases and 2 bases respectively, with 15 bases between them.